This is a list of T cell receptor beta chains from one sample in a study of OX40 agonist ivuxolimab in advanced cancers. Generated by immunoSEQ multiplex PCR, the TCRdb table keeps only in-frame clones and is missing some. In the table there are roughly 80,000 clones, around 87% of which are singletons. The sample in question was CD4+ or CD8+ T cells sorted from blood, obtained in a trial of the OX40 agonist ivuxolimab. The receptors here all came from an adult with an advanced solid tumor such as melanoma, head and neck, liver or kidney cancer. Both conserved end residues are part of each CDR3. The D gene is left open where the match is weak. Clone size is shown for a subset of rows, as once, few, many or a class of expanded clone.

NA,TRBJ1-3,TRBV5-1,NA,CASSLAGGPRGNTIYF,TGCGCCAGCAGCTTGGCCGGGGGGCCGAGAGGAAACACCATATATTTT
NA,TRBJ1-1,TRBV5-5,NA,CASSFMTRNTEAFF,TGTGCCAGCAGCTTTATGACCCGTAACACTGAAGCTTTCTTT
few,TRBJ2-3,TRBV6-6,NA,CASSHTDTQYF,TGTGCCAGCAGTCACACAGATACGCAGTATTTT
NA,TRBJ2-1,TRBV30,TRBD2,CAWSTSSGVSYNEQFF,TGTGCCTGGAGTACGAGTAGCGGGGTATCCTACAATGAGCAGTTCTTC
NA,TRBJ1-3,TRBV9,NA,CASSVAPGSSGNTIYF,TGTGCCAGCAGCGTAGCTCCAGGGAGCTCTGGAAACACCATATATTTT
NA,TRBJ2-5,TRBV2,TRBD2,CASNSRLAGASETQYF,TGTGCCAGCAACTCCCGACTAGCGGGAGCAAGTGAGACCCAGTACTTC
NA,TRBJ1-5,TRBV18,TRBD1,CASLGQPNQPQHF,TGTGCCAGCTTGGGACAGCCCAATCAGCCCCAGCATTTT
NA,TRBJ1-2,TRBV19,TRBD1,CASRDRVSDGYTF,TGTGCCAGTAGGGACAGGGTCTCGGATGGCTACACCTTC
NA,TRBJ1-2,TRBV10-3,NA,CAISAARHGYTF,TGTGCCATCAGCGCAGCACGACATGGCTACACCTTC
few,TRBJ2-5,TRBV5-5,NA,CASSGLGGGRETQYF,TGTGCCAGCAGCGGCTTAGGGGGGGGCCGGGAGACCCAGTACTTC
few,TRBJ1-4,TRBV30,NA,CAWSVSNEKLFF,TGTGCCTGGAGTGTAAGCAACGAAAAACTGTTTTTT